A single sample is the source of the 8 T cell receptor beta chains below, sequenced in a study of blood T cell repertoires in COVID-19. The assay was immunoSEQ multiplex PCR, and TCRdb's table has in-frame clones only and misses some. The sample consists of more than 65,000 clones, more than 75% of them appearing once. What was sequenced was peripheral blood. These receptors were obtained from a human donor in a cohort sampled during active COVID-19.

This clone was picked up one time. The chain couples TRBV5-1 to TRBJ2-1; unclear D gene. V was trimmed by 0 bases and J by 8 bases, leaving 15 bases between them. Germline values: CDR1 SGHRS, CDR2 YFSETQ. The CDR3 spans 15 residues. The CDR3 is CASSLGRPSGDEQFF. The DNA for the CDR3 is TGCGCCAGCAGCTTGGGCCGGCCCTCAGGCGATGAGCAGTTCTTC.

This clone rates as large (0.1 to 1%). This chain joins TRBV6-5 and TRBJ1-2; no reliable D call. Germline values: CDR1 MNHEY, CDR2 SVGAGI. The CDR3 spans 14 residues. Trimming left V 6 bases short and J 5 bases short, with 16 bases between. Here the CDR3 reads CASRAQPTIYGYTF. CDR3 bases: TGTGCCAGCAGAGCACAGCCAACGATATATGGCTACACCTTC.

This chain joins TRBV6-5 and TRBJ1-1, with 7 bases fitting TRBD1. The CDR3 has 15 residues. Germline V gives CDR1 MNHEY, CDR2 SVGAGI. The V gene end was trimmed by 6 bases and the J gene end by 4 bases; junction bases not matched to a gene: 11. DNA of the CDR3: TGTGCCAGCAGACTAAATTGGGGACAGAGCACTGAAGCTTTCTTT. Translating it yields CASRLNWGQSTEAFF.

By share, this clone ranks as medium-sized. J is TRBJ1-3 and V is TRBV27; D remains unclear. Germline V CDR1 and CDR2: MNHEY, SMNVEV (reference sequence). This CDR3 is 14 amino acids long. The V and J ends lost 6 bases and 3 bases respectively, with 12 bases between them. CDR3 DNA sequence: TGTGCCAGCAGGCCTACGGGAGGTGGAAACACCATATATTTT. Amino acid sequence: CASRPTGGGNTIYF.

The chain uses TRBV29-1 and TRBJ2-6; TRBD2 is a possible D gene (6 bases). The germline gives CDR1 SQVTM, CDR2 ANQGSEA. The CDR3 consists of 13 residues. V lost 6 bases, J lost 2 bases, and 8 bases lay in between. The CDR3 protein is CSVWTTGANVLTF. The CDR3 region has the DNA TGCAGCGTCTGGACTACTGGGGCCAACGTCCTGACTTTC.

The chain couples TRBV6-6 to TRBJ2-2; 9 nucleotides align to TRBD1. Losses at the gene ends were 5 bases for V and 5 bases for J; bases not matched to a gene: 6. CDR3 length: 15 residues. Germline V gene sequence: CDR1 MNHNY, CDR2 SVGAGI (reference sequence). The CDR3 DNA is TGTGCCAGCAGTCGGGGACAGGGAGGTACCGGGGAGCTGTTTTTT. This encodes CASSRGQGGTGELFF.

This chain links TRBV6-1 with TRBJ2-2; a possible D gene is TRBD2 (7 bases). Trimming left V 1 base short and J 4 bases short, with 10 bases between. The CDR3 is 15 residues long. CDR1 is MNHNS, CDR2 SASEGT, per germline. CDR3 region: CASSEGGGGTGELFF. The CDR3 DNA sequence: TGTGCCAGCAGTGAAGGAGGGGGGGGCACCGGGGAGCTGTTTTTT.

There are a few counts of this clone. The CDR3 sequence is CASSLEVGASGANVLTF. The CDR3 bases are TGTGCCAGCAGCTTGGAGGTGGGGGCCTCTGGGGCCAACGTCCTGACTTTC. This chain connects TRBV5-4 to TRBJ2-6; tentatively, D is TRBD1 (6 bases). The CDR3 extends over 17 amino acids. CDR1 is SGHNT, CDR2 YYREEE, per germline (reference sequence). Trimming left V 0 bases short and J 0 bases short, with 10 bases between.